This T cell receptor (beta chain) was recorded in a study of blood T cell repertoires in COVID-19. Study background: Sites in the United States, Italy and Spain provided acute and convalescent COVID-19 samples. The cDNA or gDNA used as material had been derived from T cells, B-cell-depleted T cells, or PBMCs.

In the original workflow: From reference gene primer amplification, estimates of nucleated cell counts were derived. Clones were sequenced by immunoSEQ multiplex PCR, and TCRdb holds only the in-frame ones, with some missing. V, J and clone size derive from that table, while D and trimming were established from the DNA sequence. Of about 150,000 clones in the sample, about 90% are singletons; the top ten hold 0.5% to 0.55%. This CDR3 has 13 amino acids. Germline CDR1 is SQVTM and CDR2 is ANQGSEA. The ends were cut back, 2 bases at V and 0 bases at J, with 7 bases in the middle. This TCR derives from a man in his fifties with acute or convalescent COVID-19. The chain uses TRBV29-1 and TRBJ1-1; no clear D gene. Sequencing was performed on peripheral blood. This chain's CDR3 is CSVESVLNTEAFF. As DNA, the CDR3 is TGCAGCGTTGAATCCGTTCTGAACACTGAAGCTTTCTTT.